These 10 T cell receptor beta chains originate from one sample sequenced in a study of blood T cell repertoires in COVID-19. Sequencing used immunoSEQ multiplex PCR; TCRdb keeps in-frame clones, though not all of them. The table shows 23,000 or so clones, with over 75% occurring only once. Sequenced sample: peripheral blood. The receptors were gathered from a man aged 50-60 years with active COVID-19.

The DNA for the CDR3 is TGTGCCAGCAGCCAAGGACAGGCCAACTACGAGCAGTACTTC. This sequence encodes CASSQGQANYEQYF. V and J are TRBV14 and TRBJ2-7; perhaps TRBD1 as D (6 bases). The CDR3 sequence is 14 residues long. The V and J ends lost 1 base and 3 bases respectively, with 10 bases between them. Germline assignment: CDR1 SGHDN and CDR2 FVKESK.

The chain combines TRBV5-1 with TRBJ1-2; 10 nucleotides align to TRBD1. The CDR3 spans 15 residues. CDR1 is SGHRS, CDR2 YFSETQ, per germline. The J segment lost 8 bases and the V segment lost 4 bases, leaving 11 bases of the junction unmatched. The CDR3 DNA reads TGCGCCAGCAGCGCTACCGGGGACAGGGGCGGAGGCTACACCTTC. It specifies CASSATGDRGGGYTF.

CDR3 in amino acids: CASSITSGGAYTGELFF. CDR3 bases: TGTGCCAGTAGTATCACTAGCGGGGGGGCTTACACCGGGGAGCTGTTTTTT. This chain links TRBV19 with TRBJ2-2; 13 bases line up with TRBD2. V was clipped by 3 bases and J by 3 bases; unmatched bases: 4. The length of the CDR3 is 17 residues. CDR1 and CDR2 from the germline V gene are LNHDA and SQIVND (reference sequence).

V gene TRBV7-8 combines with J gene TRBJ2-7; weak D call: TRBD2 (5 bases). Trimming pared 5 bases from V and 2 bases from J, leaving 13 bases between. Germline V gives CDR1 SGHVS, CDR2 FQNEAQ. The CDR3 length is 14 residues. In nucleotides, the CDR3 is TGTGCCAGCAGCATGAGGGAGCCTCCCTACGAGCAGTACGTC. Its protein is CASSMREPPYEQYV.

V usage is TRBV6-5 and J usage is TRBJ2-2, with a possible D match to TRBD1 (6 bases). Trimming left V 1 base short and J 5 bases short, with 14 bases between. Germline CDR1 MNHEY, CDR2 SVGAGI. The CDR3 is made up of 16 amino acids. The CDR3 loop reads CASSYFGRGRTGELFF. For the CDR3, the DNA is TGTGCCAGCAGTTACTTCGGCAGGGGTAGGACCGGGGAGCTGTTTTTT.

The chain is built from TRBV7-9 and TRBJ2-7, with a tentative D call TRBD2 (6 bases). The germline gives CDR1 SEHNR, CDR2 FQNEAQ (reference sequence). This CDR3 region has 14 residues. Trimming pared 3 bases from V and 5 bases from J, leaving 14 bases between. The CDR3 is CASSLAGRFHEQYF. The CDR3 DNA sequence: TGTGCCAGCAGCTTGGCAGGGAGGTTCCACGAGCAGTACTTC.

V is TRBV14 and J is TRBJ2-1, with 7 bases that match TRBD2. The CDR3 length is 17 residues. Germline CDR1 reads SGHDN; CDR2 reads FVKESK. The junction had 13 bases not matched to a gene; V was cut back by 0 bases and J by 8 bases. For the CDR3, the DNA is TGTGCCAGCAGCCAAGATTTGGGGGGAGGGGACCTCGATGAGCAGTTCTTC. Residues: CASSQDLGGGDLDEQFF.

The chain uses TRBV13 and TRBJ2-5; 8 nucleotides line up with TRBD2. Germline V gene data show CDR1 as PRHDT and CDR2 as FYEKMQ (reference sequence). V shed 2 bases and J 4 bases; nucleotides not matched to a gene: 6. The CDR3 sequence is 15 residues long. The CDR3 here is CASSLSISGIETQYF. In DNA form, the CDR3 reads TGTGCCAGCAGCTTAAGCATTAGCGGGATAGAGACCCAGTACTTC.

CDR3 nucleotide sequence: TGTGCCAGGTCAAGGGGGCTGGCTGATACGCAGTATTTT. Amino acid sequence: CARSRGLADTQYF. V and J are TRBV2 and TRBJ2-3; 7 positions match TRBD1. CDR3 length: 13 amino acids. Germline CDR1 SNHLY, CDR2 FYNNEI. V shed 9 bases and J 6 bases; nucleotides not matched to a gene: 9. Drawing the rest from reference TRBV2 and TRBJ2-3, the complete variable domain is EPEVTQTPSHQVTQMGQEVILRCVPISNHLYFYWYRQILGQKVEFLVSFYNNEISEKSEIFDDQFSVERPDGSNFTLKIRSTKLEDSAMYFCARSRGLADTQYFGPGTRLTVL.

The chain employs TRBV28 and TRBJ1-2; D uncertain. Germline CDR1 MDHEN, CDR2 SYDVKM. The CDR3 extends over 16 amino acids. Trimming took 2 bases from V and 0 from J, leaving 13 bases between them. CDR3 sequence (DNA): TGTGCCAGCAGTTTAGGAGGAGGCCAAGCTAACTATGGCTACACCTTC. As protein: CASSLGGGQANYGYTF.